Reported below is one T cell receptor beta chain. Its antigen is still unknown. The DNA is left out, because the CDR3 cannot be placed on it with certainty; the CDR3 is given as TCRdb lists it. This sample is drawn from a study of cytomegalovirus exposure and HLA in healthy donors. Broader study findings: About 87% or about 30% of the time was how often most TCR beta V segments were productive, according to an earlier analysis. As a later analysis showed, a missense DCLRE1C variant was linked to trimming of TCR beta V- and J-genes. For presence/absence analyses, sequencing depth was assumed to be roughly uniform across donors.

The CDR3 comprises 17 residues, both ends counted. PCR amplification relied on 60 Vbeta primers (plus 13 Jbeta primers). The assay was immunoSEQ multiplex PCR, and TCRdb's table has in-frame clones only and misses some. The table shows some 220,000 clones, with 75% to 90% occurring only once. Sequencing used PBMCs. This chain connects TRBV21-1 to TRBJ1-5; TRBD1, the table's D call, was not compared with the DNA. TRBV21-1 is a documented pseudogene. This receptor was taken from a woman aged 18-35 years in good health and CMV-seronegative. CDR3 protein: CASTSGEVGQGNQPQHF.